This T cell receptor beta chain is drawn from a study of T cells in Graves' hyperthyroidism and ophthalmopathy. This clonotype was seen many times. Absence of ophthalmopathy progression within 18 months defined stable Graves' hyperthyroidism. Any patient presenting with uncontrolled infection, other autoimmune disease, pregnancy or lactation was left out. The authors took PBMCs from 10 ml fresh peripheral blood. Amplified TCR beta CDR3 regions came from RNA transcripts. The HTBI set primed first-round TCR CDR3 RT-PCR. TCRdb itself ran the multiplex PCR reads through MiXCR, one entry per CDR3 protein. The sample lists under 250,000 distinct CDR3 sequences; less than 20% were seen once. CDR3 length: 16 amino acids. J lost 6 bases, V lost 5 bases, and 8 bases had no gene match. Germline V CDR1 and CDR2: MNHEY, SVGEGT.

This TCR was sampled from a woman aged 50 to 60 with Graves' hyperthyroidism. Material: blood. The chain combines TRBV6-2 or TRBV6-3 with TRBJ2-1, with 12 bases lining up with TRBD2. DNA for the CDR3: TGTGCCAGCAGTAAAATGACTAGCGGGAGTGCCAATGAGCAGTTCTTC. Translation: CASSKMTSGSANEQFF.